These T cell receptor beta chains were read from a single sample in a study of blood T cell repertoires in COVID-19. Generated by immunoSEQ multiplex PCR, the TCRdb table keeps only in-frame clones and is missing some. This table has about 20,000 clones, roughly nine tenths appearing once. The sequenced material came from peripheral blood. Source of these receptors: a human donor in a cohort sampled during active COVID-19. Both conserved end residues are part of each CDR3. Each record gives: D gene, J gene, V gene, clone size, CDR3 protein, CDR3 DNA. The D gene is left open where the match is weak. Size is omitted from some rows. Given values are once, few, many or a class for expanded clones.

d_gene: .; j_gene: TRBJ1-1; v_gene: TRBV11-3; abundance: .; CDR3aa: CARHRFLRNTEAFF; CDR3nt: TGTGCCAGGCACAGGTTCTTGCGGAACACTGAAGCTTTCTTT
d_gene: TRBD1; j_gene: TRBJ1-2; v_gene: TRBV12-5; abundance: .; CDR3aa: CASGSDRAGYGYTF; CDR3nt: TGTGCTAGTGGTTCCGACAGGGCCGGCTATGGCTACACCTTC
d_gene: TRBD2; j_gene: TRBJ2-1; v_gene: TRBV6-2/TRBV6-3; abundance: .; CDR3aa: CASTPPGGGYNEQFF; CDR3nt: TGTGCCAGCACCCCCCCGGGCGGGGGTTACAATGAGCAGTTCTTC
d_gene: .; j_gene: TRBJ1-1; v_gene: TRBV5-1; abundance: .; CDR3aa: CASSLGRGVDNTEAFF; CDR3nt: TGCGCCAGCAGCTTGGGCAGGGGAGTGGATAACACTGAAGCTTTCTTT
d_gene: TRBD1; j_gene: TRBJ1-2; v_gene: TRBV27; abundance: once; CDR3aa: CASSLTSGTGLHGYTF; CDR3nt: TGTGCCAGCAGTTTAACGTCGGGGACAGGGTTACATGGCTACACCTTC
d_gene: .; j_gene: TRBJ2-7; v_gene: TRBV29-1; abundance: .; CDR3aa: CSVVTGSWIYEQYF; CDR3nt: TGCAGCGTTGTTACCGGGTCGTGGATCTACGAGCAGTACTTC
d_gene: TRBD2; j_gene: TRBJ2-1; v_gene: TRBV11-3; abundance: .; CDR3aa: CASSSGLAGNEQFF; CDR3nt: TGTGCCAGCAGCTCGGGACTAGCGGGTAATGAGCAGTTCTTC
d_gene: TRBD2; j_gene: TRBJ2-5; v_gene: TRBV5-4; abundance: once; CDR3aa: CASSLRGGQQETQYF; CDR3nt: TGTGCCAGTTCCCTGCGCGGGGGGCAACAAGAGACCCAGTACTTC
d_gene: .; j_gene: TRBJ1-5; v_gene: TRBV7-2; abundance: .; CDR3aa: CASSLGQSNQPQHF; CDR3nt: TGTGCCAGCAGCCTAGGACAGAGCAATCAGCCCCAGCATTTT
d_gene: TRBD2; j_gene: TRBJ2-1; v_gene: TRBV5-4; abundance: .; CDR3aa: CASSPQGLAGVSYNEQFF; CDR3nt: TGTGCCAGCAGCCCCCAGGGGCTAGCGGGAGTCTCCTACAATGAGCAGTTCTTC
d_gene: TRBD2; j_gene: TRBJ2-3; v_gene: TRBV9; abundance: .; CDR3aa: CASSHGLAGGRTDTQYF; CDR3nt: TGTGCCAGCAGCCACGGACTAGCGGGGGGACGCACAGATACGCAGTATTTT
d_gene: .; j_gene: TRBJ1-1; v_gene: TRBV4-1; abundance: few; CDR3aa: CASSQEYNRPYTLNTEAFF; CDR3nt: TGCGCCAGCAGCCAAGAGTACAACAGGCCTTACACGTTGAACACTGAAGCTTTCTTT
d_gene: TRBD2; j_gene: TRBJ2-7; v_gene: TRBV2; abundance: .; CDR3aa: CASSEGGLASYEQYF; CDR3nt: TGTGCCAGCAGTGAAGGGGGACTAGCGTCTTACGAGCAGTACTTC
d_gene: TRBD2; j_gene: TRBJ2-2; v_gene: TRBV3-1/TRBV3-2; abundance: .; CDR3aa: CASSQETAGGTGELFF; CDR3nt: TGTGCCAGCAGCCAAGAAACGGCGGGGGGCACCGGGGAGCTGTTTTTT
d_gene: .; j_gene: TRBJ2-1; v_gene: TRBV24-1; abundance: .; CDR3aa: CATSERTRDWSTREQFF; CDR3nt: TGTGCCACCAGTGAGCGTACCCGGGACTGGTCGACAAGGGAGCAGTTCTTC
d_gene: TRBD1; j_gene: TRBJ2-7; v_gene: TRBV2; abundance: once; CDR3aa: CASSTGVGVEQYF; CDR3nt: TGTGCCAGCAGTACAGGGGTCGGGGTCGAGCAGTACTTC
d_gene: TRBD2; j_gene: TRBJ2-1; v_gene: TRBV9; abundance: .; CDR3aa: CASSVVAGGFYNEQFF; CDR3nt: TGTGCCAGCAGCGTAGTCGCGGGGGGGTTCTACAATGAGCAGTTCTTC
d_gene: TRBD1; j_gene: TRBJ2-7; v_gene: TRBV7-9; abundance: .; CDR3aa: CASSKQGGMGYEQYF; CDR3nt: TGTGCCAGCAGCAAACAGGGGGGAATGGGCTACGAGCAGTACTTC
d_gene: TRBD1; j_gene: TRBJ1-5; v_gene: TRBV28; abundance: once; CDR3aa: CATQGAGQPQHF; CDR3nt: TGTGCCACACAGGGGGCGGGACAGCCCCAGCATTTT
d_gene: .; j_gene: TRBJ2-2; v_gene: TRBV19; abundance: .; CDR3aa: CASTRRGGTGELFF; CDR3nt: TGTGCCAGCACGAGGAGGGGGGGCACCGGGGAGCTGTTTTTT
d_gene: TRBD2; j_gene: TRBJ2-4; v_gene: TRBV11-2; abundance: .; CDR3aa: CASSPTSGGRYF; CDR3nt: TGTGCCAGCAGCCCGACTAGCGGGGGAAGGTACTTC
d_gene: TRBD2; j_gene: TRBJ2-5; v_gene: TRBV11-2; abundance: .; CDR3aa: CASSLGGVETQYF; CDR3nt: TGTGCCAGCAGCTTGGGAGGGGTTGAGACCCAGTACTTC
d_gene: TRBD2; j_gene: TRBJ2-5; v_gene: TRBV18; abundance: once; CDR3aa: CASSLGLASYETQYF; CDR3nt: TGTGCCAGCTCCCTCGGACTAGCAAGTTATGAGACCCAGTACTTC
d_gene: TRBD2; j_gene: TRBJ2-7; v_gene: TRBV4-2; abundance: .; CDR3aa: CASSQGLAGLSSHEQYF; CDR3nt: TGTGCCAGCAGCCAGGGACTAGCGGGATTATCTTCCCACGAGCAGTACTTC
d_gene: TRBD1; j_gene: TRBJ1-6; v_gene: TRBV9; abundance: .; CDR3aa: CASSARTGANSPLHF; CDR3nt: TGTGCCAGCAGCGCTCGGACAGGGGCTAATTCACCCCTCCACTTT
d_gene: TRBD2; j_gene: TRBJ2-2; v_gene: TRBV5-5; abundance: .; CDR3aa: CASSPAAGGVTGELFF; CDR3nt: TGTGCCAGCAGCCCCGCAGCGGGGGGGGTAACCGGGGAGCTGTTTTTT
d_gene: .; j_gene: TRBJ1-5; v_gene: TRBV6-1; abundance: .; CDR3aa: CASSEWGRGSNQPQHF; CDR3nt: TGTGCCAGCAGTGAATGGGGAAGGGGGAGCAATCAGCCCCAGCATTTT
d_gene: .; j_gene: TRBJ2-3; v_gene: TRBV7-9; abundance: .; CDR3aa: CASSLRGSTDTQYF; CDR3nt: TGTGCCAGCAGCTTAAGGGGGAGTACAGATACGCAGTATTTT